These 21 T cell receptor beta chains came from one sample sequenced in a study of T cell repertoires in cytomegalovirus infection. Using its own MiXCR run on the reads, TCRdb lists one record per CDR3 protein. Among 210,000 or so distinct CDR3 sequences listed, under 8.5% were seen once. Sequenced sample: PBMCs. Receptors originate from a human donor in good health (CMV status not recorded). Some clones in this sample may be carry-over from other donors' samples.

As regards this clonotype: It may be a read error: a sequence one base away is much more abundant. The rearrangement links TRBV29-1 to TRBJ1-2; D not resolved. In germline, CDR1 is SQVTM, CDR2 ANQGSEA. Trimming removed 3 bases at V and 0 bases at J, with 23 bases between. This CDR3 has 18 amino acids. This chain's CDR3 is CSVDRFASRFVSNYGYTF. For the CDR3, the DNA is TGCAGCGTTGATCGATTTGCATCCCGGTTTGTATCTAACTATGGCTACACCTTC.

This clonotype was counted many times. The chain carries TRBV5-5 and TRBJ2-1; D possibly uses TRBD1 or TRBD2 (5 bases each). Germline V gene sequence: CDR1 SGHKS, CDR2 YYEKEE (reference sequence). With 1 base removed from V and 2 bases from J, the gap between germline ends came to 13 bases. The CDR3 loop spans 16 amino acids. This CDR3 is CASSLSGTVTYNEQFF. The CDR3 region has the DNA TGTGCCAGCAGCTTGAGTGGGACGGTGACCTACAATGAGCAGTTCTTC.

This clonotype has at least ten counts. This sequence joins TRBV24-1 and TRBJ2-2; D assignment may be TRBD1 or TRBD2 (5 bases each). Germline V gene sequence: CDR1 KGHDR, CDR2 SFDVKD. V was cut by 7 bases and J by 2 bases, with 19 bases left in between. The CDR3 sequence is 17 residues long. The CDR3 region is CATSFITGTGNTGELFF. CDR3 coding DNA: TGTGCCACCAGCTTCATTACCGGGACCGGAAACACCGGGGAGCTGTTTTTT.

This clonotype came up many times. The rearrangement uses TRBV7-2 and TRBJ2-2; TRBD2 might be the D (6 bases). The CDR3 length is 15 residues. The V end lost 5 bases, the J end lost 1 base, and 11 bases lay between the germline ends. Germline V gene sequence: CDR1 SGHTA, CDR2 FQGNSA. The DNA for the CDR3 is TGTGCCAGCAGCGACCGGGACTTGAACACCGGGGAGCTGTTTTTT. Translation gives CASSDRDLNTGELFF.

This clonotype was detected ten times or more. CDR3 sequence (DNA): TGTGCCAGCAACACAGTCGGGTACCAAGAGACCCAGTACTTC. Translation: CASNTVGYQETQYF. The chain links TRBV25-1 to TRBJ2-5; D is undetermined. Germline lookup yields CDR1 MGHDK and CDR2 SYGVNS. V was shortened by 7 bases and J by 0 bases, with 12 bases between the two germline ends. CDR3 length: 14 residues.

The chain recombines TRBV20-1 with TRBJ2-3; perhaps TRBD2 as D (7 bases). Germline loops: CDR1 DFQATT, CDR2 SNEGSKA (reference sequence). V lost 5 bases and J lost 2, with 23 bases in between. CDR3 length: 17 amino acids. This CDR3 is CSAGVGGPRSATDTQYF. The CDR3 DNA sequence: TGCAGTGCTGGGGTGGGGGGGCCCAGATCAGCCACAGATACGCAGTATTTT.

At least ten counts were recorded for this clonotype. The chain recombines TRBV6-5 with TRBJ1-1, with D tentatively TRBD1 (5 bases). This CDR3 is built from 23 residues. Germline values: CDR1 MNHEY, CDR2 SVGAGI. V was pared by 0 bases and J by 2 bases, with 34 bases between. CDR3 coding DNA: TGTGCCAGCAGTTACTCGATAAGCGGGCCCAGGGAGGCTGGTTTAAGGTACAACACTGAAGCTTTCTTT. Residues: CASSYSISGPREAGLRYNTEAFF.

This clonotype was found many times. This chain joins TRBV2 and TRBJ1-3; no reliable D call. V was pared by 6 bases and J by 4 bases, with 7 bases between. This CDR3 has 12 residues. Germline CDR1 SNHLY, CDR2 FYNNEI. The CDR3 loop is CASRGRGNTIYF. CDR3 nucleotide sequence: TGTGCCAGCAGGGGTCGGGGAAACACCATATATTTT.

This clonotype was seen at least ten times. The chain recombines TRBV2 with TRBJ2-7; perhaps TRBD1 as D (5 bases). With 6 bases removed from V and 1 base from J, the gap between germline ends came to 10 bases. Looked up from germline, CDR1 is SNHLY and CDR2 is FYNNEI. The CDR3 has 13 amino acids. The CDR3 sequence: CASRDITSYEQYF. The DNA of the CDR3 is TGTGCCAGCAGGGACATCACTTCCTACGAGCAGTACTTC.

This clonotype was detected a few times. The chain employs TRBV4-1 and TRBJ2-7; 7 nucleotides agree with TRBD1. CDR3 length: 15 amino acids. After removal of 0 bases from V and 4 bases from J, the junction contained 6 bases not matched to a gene. Germline lookup yields CDR1 MGHRA and CDR2 YSYEKL. DNA of the CDR3: TGCGCCAGCAGCCAAGAAGAGGGGGCCTCGTACGAGCAGTACTTC. It translates to CASSQEEGASYEQYF.

This clonotype was recorded at least ten times. The V gene is TRBV6-5, the J gene TRBJ2-1; D call uncertain. V was clipped by 0 bases and J by 0 bases, with 9 bases between them. The CDR3 length is 16 residues. The germline CDR1 and CDR2 sequences are MNHEY and SVGAGI. CDR3 protein: CASSYSELSSYNEQFF. CDR3 coding DNA: TGTGCCAGCAGTTACTCGGAACTGAGCTCCTACAATGAGCAGTTCTTC.

Ten or more counts support this clonotype. V gene TRBV2 combines with J gene TRBJ2-3, with D possibly being TRBD1 (5 bases). The CDR3 loop spans 12 amino acids. The ends were cut back, 4 bases at V and 6 bases at J, with 8 bases in the middle. Germline V lookup: CDR1 SNHLY, CDR2 FYNNEI. CDR3 sequence reads: CASSVDSDTQYF. CDR3 DNA sequence: TGTGCCAGCAGTGTCGACAGTGATACGCAGTATTTT.

This chain connects TRBV5-1 to TRBJ2-6; no definite D call. The germline V and J ends were trimmed by 4 bases and 0 bases, with 8 bases remaining between them. The CDR3 is 15 residues long. In germline, CDR1 is SGHRS, CDR2 YFSETQ. The CDR3 here is CASSALASGANVLTF. CDR3 nucleotide sequence: TGCGCCAGCAGCGCGCTGGCCTCTGGGGCCAACGTCCTGACTTTC.

The sample holds many counts of this clonotype. The rearrangement links TRBV7-2 to TRBJ1-6; D gene ambiguous. V lost 2 bases and J 0 bases, leaving 8 bases between the germline ends. The length of the CDR3 is 16 residues. Germline assignment: CDR1 SGHTA and CDR2 FQGNSA. The CDR3: CASSLTSVSYNSPLHF. The CDR3 nucleotides are TGTGCCAGCAGCTTAACCAGCGTCTCCTATAATTCACCCCTCCACTTT.

This clonotype was detected ten times or more. This rearrangement joins TRBV18 to TRBJ2-5; no firm D call. The length of the CDR3 is 12 residues. Trimming left V 2 bases short and J 4 bases short, with 5 bases between. Germline V gene data show CDR1 as KGHSH and CDR2 as LQKENI. In DNA, the CDR3 is TGTGCCAGCTCACCATATAGAGAGACCCAGTACTTC. Protein: CASSPYRETQYF. Full variable domain (rest looked up from reference TRBV18 and TRBJ2-5): NAGVMQNPRHLVRRRGQEARLRCSPMKGHSHVYWYRQLPEEGLKFMVYLQKENIIDESGMPKERFSAEFPKEGPSILRIQQVVRGDSAAYFCASSPYRETQYFGPGTRLLVL.

This clonotype was seen ten or more times. This chain connects TRBV6-6 to TRBJ1-6; 9 nucleotides agree with TRBD1. Germline V lookup: CDR1 MNHNY, CDR2 SVGAGI (reference sequence). CDR3 size: 18 residues. The junction had 11 bases not matched to a gene; V was cut back by 8 bases and J by 0 bases. CDR3 residues: CASFFGTGQSSYNSPLHF. CDR3 sequence (DNA): TGTGCCAGCTTCTTTGGGACAGGGCAGAGCTCCTATAATTCACCCCTCCACTTT.

At least ten counts were recorded for this clonotype. The junction differs from germline at one of its ends, possibly a read error. This chain uses TRBV7-2 with TRBJ1-5; D is undetermined. Germline V gene data show CDR1 as SGHTA and CDR2 as FQGNSA. There are 11 residues in the CDR3. This CDR3 is CASSLVGYQIF. CDR3 bases: TGTGCCAGCAGCTTAGTGGGATACCAGATTTTT.

This clonotype was found many times. The chain recombines TRBV7-9 with TRBJ2-5; the D gene is possibly TRBD1 (5 bases). With 5 bases removed from V and 2 bases from J, the gap between germline ends came to 24 bases. CDR1 and CDR2 (germline): SEHNR, FQNEAQ (reference sequence). The CDR3 runs to 18 residues. The CDR3 sequence: CASSPRPAATGKQETQYF. The CDR3 DNA is TGTGCCAGCAGCCCCAGACCCGCTGCTACAGGAAAACAAGAGACCCAGTACTTC.

This clonotype occurred many times. The chain combines TRBV13 with TRBJ1-2; D ambiguous. CDR1 is PRHDT and CDR2 is FYEKMQ in the germline V gene (reference sequence). Trimming stripped 8 bases from V and 8 bases from J, with 15 bases between. The CDR3 runs 12 residues. The CDR3 DNA reads as TGTGCCAGCCCGGCTAGGGTCGGCGGCTACACCTTC. It yields the protein CASPARVGGYTF.

This clonotype was counted many times. The chain combines TRBV12-5 with TRBJ2-6; a possible D gene is TRBD1 (6 bases). V was clipped by 0 bases and J by 0 bases, with 12 bases between them. The CDR3 is 18 residues long. CDR1 LGHNT and CDR2 FRNRAP come from the germline V gene. The CDR3 DNA follows: TGTGCTAGTGGTTTGGTCGGGGACACCCGCTCTGGGGCCAACGTCCTGACTTTC. It specifies CASGLVGDTRSGANVLTF.

This clonotype was counted at least ten times. J is TRBJ2-7 and V is TRBV29-1; D gene unclear. V gave up 7 bases and J gave up 6 bases, with 25 bases separating them. This CDR3 has 15 residues. Germline V lookup: CDR1 SQVTM, CDR2 ANQGSEA. The CDR3 is CSASRSNSPITEQYF. CDR3 bases: TGCAGCGCCAGCAGAAGTAACAGCCCCATAACCGAGCAGTACTTC.